The source of this TCR beta chain is a study of identical twins. The CDR3 length is 15 residues. Trimming took 3 bases from V and 4 from J; bases not matched to a gene: 6. From germline, CDR1 is LNHNV and CDR2 YYDKDF (reference sequence). This clonotype was observed many times. TCRdb reprocessed the 5' RACE reads via MiXCR and lists one record per CDR3 protein. Counted here are about 240,000 distinct CDR3 sequences, roughly 10% occurring once; the ten biggest clones make up about 9.1%. The chain joins TRBV15 to TRBJ1-2; 9 positions match TRBD1. The TCR was taken from a man aged 45-60 years in good health. Sequenced input: memory T cells sorted from blood. CDR3 loop: CATSSGTGRLYGYTF. As DNA, the CDR3 is TGTGCCACCAGCAGTGGGACAGGGAGACTCTATGGCTACACCTTC.